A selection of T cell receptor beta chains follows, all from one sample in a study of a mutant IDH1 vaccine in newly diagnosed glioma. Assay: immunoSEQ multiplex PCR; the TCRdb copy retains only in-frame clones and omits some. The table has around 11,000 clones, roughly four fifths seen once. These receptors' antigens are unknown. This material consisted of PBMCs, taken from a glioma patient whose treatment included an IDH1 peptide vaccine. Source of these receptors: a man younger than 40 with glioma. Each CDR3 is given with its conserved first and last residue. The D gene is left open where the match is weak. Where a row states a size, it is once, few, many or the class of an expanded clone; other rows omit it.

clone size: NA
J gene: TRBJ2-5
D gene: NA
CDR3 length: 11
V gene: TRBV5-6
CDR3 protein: CASSLWETQYF
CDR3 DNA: TGTGCCAGCAGCTTGTGGGAGACCCAGTACTTC

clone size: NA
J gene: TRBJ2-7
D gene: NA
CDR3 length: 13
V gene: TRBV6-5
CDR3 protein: CASSLGPSYEQYF
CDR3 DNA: TGTGCCAGCAGTCTGGGACCTTCCTACGAGCAGTACTTC

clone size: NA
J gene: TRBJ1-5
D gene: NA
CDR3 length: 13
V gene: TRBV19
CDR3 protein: CASSGVRVQPQHF
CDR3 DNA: TGTGCCAGTAGTGGCGTGAGGGTACAGCCCCAGCATTTT

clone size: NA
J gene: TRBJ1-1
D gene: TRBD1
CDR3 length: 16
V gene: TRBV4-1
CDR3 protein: CASSQRGGQGRAEAFF
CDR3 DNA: TGCGCCAGCAGCCAAAGAGGGGGCCAGGGGAGGGCTGAAGCTTTCTTT

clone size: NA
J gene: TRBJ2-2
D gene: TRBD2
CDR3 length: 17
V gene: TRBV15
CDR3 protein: CATSRDRSGKDAGELFF
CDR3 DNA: TGTGCCACCAGCAGAGATAGAAGCGGGAAAGACGCCGGGGAGCTGTTTTTT

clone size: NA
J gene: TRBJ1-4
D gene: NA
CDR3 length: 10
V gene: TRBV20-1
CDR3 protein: CSAEEEKLFF
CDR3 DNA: TGCAGTGCCGAGGAGGAAAAACTGTTTTTT

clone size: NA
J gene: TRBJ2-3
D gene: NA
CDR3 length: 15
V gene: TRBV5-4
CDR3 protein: CASSSGLTDTDTQYF
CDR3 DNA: TGTGCCAGCAGCTCGGGACTGACCGACACAGATACGCAGTATTTT

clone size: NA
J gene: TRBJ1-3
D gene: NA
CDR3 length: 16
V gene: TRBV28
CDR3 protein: CASRPRGTESGNTIYF
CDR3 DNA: TGTGCCAGCAGACCAAGGGGGACCGAATCTGGAAACACCATATATTTT

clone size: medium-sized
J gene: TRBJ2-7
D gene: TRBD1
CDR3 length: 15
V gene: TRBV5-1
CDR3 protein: CASSLAGTGLYEQYF
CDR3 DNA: TGCGCCAGCAGCTTGGCCGGGACAGGGCTCTACGAGCAGTACTTC

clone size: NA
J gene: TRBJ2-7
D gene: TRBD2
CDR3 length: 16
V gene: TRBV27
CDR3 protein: CASTGTSGRGSYEQYF
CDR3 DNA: TGTGCCAGCACCGGGACTAGCGGGAGAGGATCCTACGAGCAGTACTTC

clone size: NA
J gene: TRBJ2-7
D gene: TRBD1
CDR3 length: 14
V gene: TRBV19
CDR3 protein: CASSAGQGVYEQYF
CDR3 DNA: TGTGCCAGTAGTGCCGGACAGGGTGTATACGAGCAGTACTTC

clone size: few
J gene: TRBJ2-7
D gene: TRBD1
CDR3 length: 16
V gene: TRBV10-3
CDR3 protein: CAISDPDRGRSYEQYF
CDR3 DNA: TGTGCCATCAGTGACCCCGACAGGGGGCGATCCTACGAGCAGTACTTC

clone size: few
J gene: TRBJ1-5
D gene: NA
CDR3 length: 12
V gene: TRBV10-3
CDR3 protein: CAISESNQPQHF
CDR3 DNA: TGTGCCATCAGTGAGTCCAACCAGCCCCAGCATTTT